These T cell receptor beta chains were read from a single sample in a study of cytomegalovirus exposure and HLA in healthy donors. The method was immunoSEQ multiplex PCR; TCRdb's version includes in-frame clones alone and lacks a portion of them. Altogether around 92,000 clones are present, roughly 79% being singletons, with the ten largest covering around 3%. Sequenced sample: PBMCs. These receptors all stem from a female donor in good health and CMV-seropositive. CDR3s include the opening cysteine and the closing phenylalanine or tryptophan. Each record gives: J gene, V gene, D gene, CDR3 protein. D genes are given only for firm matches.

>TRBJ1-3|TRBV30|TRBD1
CAWSPRDRFLSGNTIYF
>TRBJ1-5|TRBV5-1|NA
CASSLGSQGNQPQHF
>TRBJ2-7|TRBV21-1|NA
CASSKPRDRDTSSYEQYF
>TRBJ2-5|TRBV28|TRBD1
CASSSRQGDFQETQYF
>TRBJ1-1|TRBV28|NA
CASSFPGTSGAEAFF
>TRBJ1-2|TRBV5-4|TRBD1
CASIDRGRSNYGYTF
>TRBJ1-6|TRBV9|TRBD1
CASSASRQGNSPLHF
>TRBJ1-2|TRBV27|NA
CASSLSRSYGYTF
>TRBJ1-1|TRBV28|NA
CASSLPGNTEAFF
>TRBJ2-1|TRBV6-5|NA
CASSLGGEQFF
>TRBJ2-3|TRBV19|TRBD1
CASSPRTGGYTQYF
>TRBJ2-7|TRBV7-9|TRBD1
CASSQDRATYEQYF
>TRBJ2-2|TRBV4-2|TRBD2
CASSHTAGARNTGELFF
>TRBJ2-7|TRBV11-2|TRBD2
CASSWGSGASYEQYF
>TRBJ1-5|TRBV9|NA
CASSVGQLNQPQHF
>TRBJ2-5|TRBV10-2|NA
CASSDSGPRETQYF
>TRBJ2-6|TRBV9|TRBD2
CASSPRGGPERRSGANVLTF
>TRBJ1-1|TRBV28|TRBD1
CASAEGTGVNTEAFF